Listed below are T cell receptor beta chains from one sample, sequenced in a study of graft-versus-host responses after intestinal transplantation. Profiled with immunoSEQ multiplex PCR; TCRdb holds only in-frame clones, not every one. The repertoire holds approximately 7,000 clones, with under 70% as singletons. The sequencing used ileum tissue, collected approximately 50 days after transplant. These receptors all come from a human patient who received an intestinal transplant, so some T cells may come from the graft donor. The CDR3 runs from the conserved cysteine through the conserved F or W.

CDR3 protein: CASSDSTGAGELFF
J gene: TRBJ2-2
V gene: TRBV6-4

CDR3 protein: CASSQVTGELFF
J gene: TRBJ2-2
V gene: TRBV4-1

CDR3 protein: CASSTDRDITEAFF
J gene: TRBJ1-1
V gene: TRBV19

CDR3 protein: CASSSIAGRSGTQYF
J gene: TRBJ2-5
V gene: TRBV6-5

CDR3 protein: CASSDVLASGANVLTF
J gene: TRBJ2-6
V gene: TRBV6-4

CDR3 protein: CASSLGPSGATTGTDTQYF
J gene: TRBJ2-3
V gene: TRBV7-9

CDR3 protein: CASRPVQTGKIYGYTF
J gene: TRBJ1-2
V gene: TRBV27

CDR3 protein: CASSQGQGNTGELFF
J gene: TRBJ2-2
V gene: TRBV4-1

CDR3 protein: CASSLDRNTEAFF
J gene: TRBJ1-1
V gene: TRBV7-2

CDR3 protein: CASTDGLAGGGEQFF
J gene: TRBJ2-1
V gene: TRBV2

CDR3 protein: CASSPTGDYGYTF
J gene: TRBJ1-2
V gene: TRBV18

CDR3 protein: CASSFRGLAGITDTQYF
J gene: TRBJ2-3
V gene: TRBV11-1

CDR3 protein: CASTPGLETGELFF
J gene: TRBJ2-2
V gene: TRBV28

CDR3 protein: CASSQDVGGQGAVMADTQYF
J gene: TRBJ2-3
V gene: TRBV4-2

CDR3 protein: CASSPELLGTSGGVQYF
J gene: TRBJ2-5
V gene: TRBV4-3

CDR3 protein: CAISDGNTEAFF
J gene: TRBJ1-1
V gene: TRBV10-3

CDR3 protein: CASSEVFRGEGWETQYF
J gene: TRBJ2-5
V gene: TRBV2

CDR3 protein: CASSEGGQIGPLHF
J gene: TRBJ1-6
V gene: TRBV6-1

CDR3 protein: CAWIRVTSSGANVLTF
J gene: TRBJ2-6
V gene: TRBV30

CDR3 protein: CASSDWGPSGEGTDTQYF
J gene: TRBJ2-3
V gene: TRBV2

CDR3 protein: CASSEETVMNTEAFF
J gene: TRBJ1-1
V gene: TRBV2

CDR3 protein: CASSLRQVNSPLHF
J gene: TRBJ1-6
V gene: TRBV28

CDR3 protein: CASSSERPGDIQYF
J gene: TRBJ2-4
V gene: TRBV2

CDR3 protein: CASSRVGGNEKLFF
J gene: TRBJ1-4
V gene: TRBV7-9

CDR3 protein: CASSTTSGGGNEQFF
J gene: TRBJ2-1
V gene: TRBV18

CDR3 protein: CASSLGTSGGAWYHRETQYF
J gene: TRBJ2-5
V gene: TRBV4-3

CDR3 protein: CASSFEAGAYNEQFF
J gene: TRBJ2-1
V gene: TRBV6-4

CDR3 protein: CASSLRGRYGYTF
J gene: TRBJ1-2
V gene: TRBV7-2